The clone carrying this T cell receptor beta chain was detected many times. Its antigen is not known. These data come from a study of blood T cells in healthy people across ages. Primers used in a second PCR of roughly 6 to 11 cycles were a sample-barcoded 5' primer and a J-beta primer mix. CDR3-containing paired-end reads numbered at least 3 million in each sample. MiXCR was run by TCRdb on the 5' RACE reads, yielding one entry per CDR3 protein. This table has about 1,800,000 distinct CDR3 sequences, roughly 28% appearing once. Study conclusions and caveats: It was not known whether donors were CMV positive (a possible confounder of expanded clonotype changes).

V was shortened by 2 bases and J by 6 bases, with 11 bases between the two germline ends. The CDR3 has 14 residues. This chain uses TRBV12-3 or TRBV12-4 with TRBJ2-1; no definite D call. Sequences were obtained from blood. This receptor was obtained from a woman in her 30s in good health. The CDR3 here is CASSLRAGSNEQFF. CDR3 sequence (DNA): TGTGCCAGCAGTTTAAGGGCCGGCAGCAATGAGCAGTTCTTC.